A single sample is the source of the 4 T cell receptor beta chains below, sequenced in a study of T cells in Graves' hyperthyroidism and ophthalmopathy. Amplified TCR beta CDR3 regions derived from RNA transcripts. The study used the HTBI primer set for a first-round RT-PCR of the TCR CDR3. TCRdb re-analysed the multiplex PCR reads in MiXCR, keeping a single row per CDR3 protein. The sample lists fewer than 450,000 distinct CDR3 sequences, about 18% occurring once. Sequenced: blood. These receptors were collected from a man younger than 30 with Graves' ophthalmopathy.

This clonotype has a handful of counts. The chain recombines TRBV9 with TRBJ1-3; D gene unclear. This CDR3 comprises 15 residues. V dropped 2 bases and J dropped 0 bases, with 9 bases sitting between them. CDR1 and CDR2 (germline): SGDLS, YYNGEE. CDR3 amino acids: CASSVDGSSGNTIYF. CDR3 nucleotide sequence: TGTGCCAGCAGCGTCGACGGAAGCTCTGGAAACACCATATATTTT.

There are many counts of this clonotype. The V gene is TRBV28, the J gene TRBJ1-2, with D hard to call. The CDR3 covers 13 residues. The germline CDR1 and CDR2 sequences are MDHEN and SYDVKM. V lost 8 bases, J lost 8 bases, and 18 bases lay in between. The CDR3 DNA is TGTGCCAGCGTATCGGTGGGCTTCGGGGGCTACACCTTC. It encodes CASVSVGFGGYTF.

This clonotype came up many times. V usage is TRBV20-1 and J usage is TRBJ2-5, with a tentative D call TRBD2 (5 bases). The V and J ends lost 3 bases and 4 bases respectively, with 15 bases between them. The CDR3 spans 14 residues. Germline V gene sequence: CDR1 DFQATT, CDR2 SNEGSKA (reference sequence). CDR3 sequence reads: CSARGRGLVETQYF. The DNA of the CDR3 is TGCAGTGCTAGGGGTCGGGGATTGGTAGAGACCCAGTACTTC.

This clonotype was detected many times. The chain couples TRBV7-9 to TRBJ2-1, with TRBD2 matching 7 bases. V was pared by 8 bases and J by 7 bases, with 14 bases of the junction left unmatched. Germline lookup yields CDR1 SEHNR and CDR2 FQNEAQ (reference sequence). This CDR3 comprises 15 residues. The CDR3 loop is CASDYAGTNGNEQFF. Here the CDR3 DNA reads TGTGCCAGCGACTACGCCGGGACTAACGGTAATGAGCAGTTCTTC.